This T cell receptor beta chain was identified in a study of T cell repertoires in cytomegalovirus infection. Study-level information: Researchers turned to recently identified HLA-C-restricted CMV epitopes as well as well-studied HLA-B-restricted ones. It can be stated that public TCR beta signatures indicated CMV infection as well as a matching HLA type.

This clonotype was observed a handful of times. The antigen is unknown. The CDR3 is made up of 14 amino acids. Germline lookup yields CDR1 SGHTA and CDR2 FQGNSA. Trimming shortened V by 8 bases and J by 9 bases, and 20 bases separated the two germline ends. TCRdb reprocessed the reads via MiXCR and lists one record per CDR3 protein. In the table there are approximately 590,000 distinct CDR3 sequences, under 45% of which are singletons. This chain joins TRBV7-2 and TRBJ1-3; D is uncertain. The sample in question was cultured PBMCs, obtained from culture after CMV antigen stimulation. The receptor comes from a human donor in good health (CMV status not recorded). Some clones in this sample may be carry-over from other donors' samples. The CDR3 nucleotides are TGTGCCAGCGCCCCGAGGACCCGGGAGGGCACCATATATTTT. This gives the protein CASAPRTREGTIYF.